The rows below give T cell receptor beta chains drawn from one sample of a study of CD8+CD57+ T cells in acquired aplastic anemia. TCRdb passed the reads through MiXCR, listing each CDR3 protein once. This table has about 180,000 distinct CDR3 sequences, roughly 63% appearing once. The material sequenced was sorted CD4+, CD8+, or CD8+CD57+ T cells (not recorded which) from PBMCs. All receptors come from a human donor with aplastic anemia. Each CDR3 is given with its conserved first and last residue. A D gene is named only where the DNA matches it firmly. Size is stated for part of the rows, as once, few or many counts, or as a class when the clone is expanded.

clone_size	d_call	v_call	j_call	cdr3_nt	cdr3_aa
many	TRBD1	TRBV7-2	TRBJ2-7	TGTGCCAGCAGCCCTGGGACAGGGGAGTACGAGCAGTACTTC	CASSPGTGEYEQYF
NA	TRBD1	TRBV24-1	TRBJ2-3	TGTGCCACGGCGGACAGGAATACGCAGTATTTT	CATADRNTQYF
few	TRBD1	TRBV5-1	TRBJ1-2	TGCGCCAGCAGCTCTACGCCCTCTCAGGGGGCCTATGGCTACACCTTC	CASSSTPSQGAYGYTF
NA	TRBD2	TRBV7-9	TRBJ2-1	TGTGCCAGCAGCTTAGAATTCGGCGGGACTAAGTTCTTC	CASSLEFGGTKFF
NA	NA	TRBV25-1	TRBJ2-7	TGTGCCAGCAGTGAATCCCAGGGGGGGGCCTACGAGCAGTACTTC	CASSESQGGAYEQYF
NA	NA	TRBV15	TRBJ2-5	TGTGCCACCAGCAGAAAACAGGGCGGAGAGACCCAGTACTTC	CATSRKQGGETQYF
many	NA	TRBV12-3/TRBV12-4	TRBJ2-1	TGTGCCAGCAGTCTCCCATACAATGAGCAGTTCTTC	CASSLPYNEQFF
NA	NA	TRBV7-9	TRBJ1-2	TGTGCCAGCAGCTTAGAACCTATGGGCTACACCTTC	CASSLEPMGYTF
many	TRBD1	TRBV7-8	TRBJ2-7	TGTGCCAGCAGCTACCCCCGGGCCGGGACAGGGGGCTACGAGCAGTACTTC	CASSYPRAGTGGYEQYF
NA	NA	TRBV12-3/TRBV12-4	TRBJ2-5	TGTGCCAGCAGGGGGCTAGTGCAAGAGACCCAGTACTTC	CASRGLVQETQYF
few	NA	TRBV15	TRBJ2-7	TGTGCCACCAGCAGAGGACAGAATGCCTACGAGCAGTACTTC	CATSRGQNAYEQYF
many	NA	TRBV19	TRBJ2-1	TGTGCCAGTAGTATCGTATGGGGAAGTGAGCAGTTCTTC	CASSIVWGSEQFF
few	NA	TRBV4-2	TRBJ2-3	TGTGCCAGCAGCCCCACAATAACAGATACGCAGTATTTT	CASSPTITDTQYF
NA	NA	TRBV6-4	TRBJ2-3	TGTGCCAGCAGTGACTCAGAGGACGCTGGGGATTCGCAGTATTTT	CASSDSEDAGDSQYF